The clone carrying this T cell receptor beta chain occurred once. The data originate from a study of sequential checkpoint blockade in melanoma. Treatment: randomized to nivolumab then ipilimumab (arm A) or the reverse (arm B). The junction had 12 bases not matched to a gene; V was cut back by 7 bases and J by 6 bases. Germline lookup yields CDR1 PRHDT and CDR2 FYEKMQ (reference sequence). The CDR3 length is 15 residues. Profiling relied on immunoSEQ multiplex PCR, and the TCRdb table lists in-frame clones only, not all of them. This table has more than 35,000 clones, 70% to 90% appearing once. The sample was CD8+ T cells sorted from blood (inferred from file names), taken from a patient given nivolumab and ipilimumab in sequence. The source of this sequence is a human donor with melanoma. V usage is TRBV13 and J usage is TRBJ2-1, with 7 bases aligning to TRBD1. The CDR3 is CASTRTGVGLNEQFF. In nucleotides, the CDR3 is TGTGCCAGCACCCGAACAGGGGTGGGCCTCAATGAGCAGTTCTTC. Combining the CDR3 with reference TRBV13 and TRBJ2-1 gives the whole variable domain AAGVIQSPRHLIKEKRETATLKCYPIPRHDTVYWYQQGPGQDPQFLISFYEKMQSDKGSIPDRFSAQQFSDYHSELNMSSLELGDSALYFCASTRTGVGLNEQFFGPGTRLTVL.